The following is a T cell receptor beta chain sequence with its context. Antigen: not known. The sample originates from a study of OX40 agonist ivuxolimab in advanced cancers. General observations from the study: Partial responders treated at 0.1-3.0 mg/kg exhibited clonal expansion among the lowest measured.

Clones were sequenced by immunoSEQ multiplex PCR, and TCRdb holds only the in-frame ones, with some missing. The data show 55,000 to 85,000 clones, more than 80% seen once. V dropped 5 bases and J dropped 4 bases, with 18 bases sitting between them. Germline CDR1 reads SGHRS; CDR2 reads YFSETQ. The CDR3 extends over 15 amino acids. The V and J genes are TRBV5-1 and TRBJ1-2; possibly TRBD1 for D (5 bases). The receptor comes from an adult with an advanced solid tumor such as melanoma, head and neck, liver or kidney cancer. This sample comprised CD4+ or CD8+ T cells sorted from blood, obtained in a trial of the OX40 agonist ivuxolimab. The DNA for the CDR3 is TGCGCCAGCAGATCAGAGGCAGGGCGTACCTATGGCTACACCTTC. Translation gives CASRSEAGRTYGYTF.